The 27 T cell receptor beta chains below all came from one sample that was sequenced in a study of shared clonotypes between healthy human individuals. The table came from immunoSEQ multiplex PCR; TCRdb's copy has only in-frame clones and leaves some out. The sample lists about half a million clones, 78% occurring once. The sequenced material came from PBMCs. All receptors derive from a woman aged 40 to 50 in good health. Some clones in this sample may be carry-over from other donors' samples.

This chain uses TRBV5-4 with TRBJ1-2; possible D gene TRBD1, 6 bases. V shed 4 bases and J shed 0 bases, with 16 bases lying between them. CDR1 is SGHNT, CDR2 YYREEE, per germline (reference sequence). This CDR3 region has 16 residues. The CDR3 here is CASSPTQGSSNYGYTF. The CDR3 DNA sequence: TGTGCCAGCAGCCCTACCCAGGGGTCCTCTAACTATGGCTACACCTTC. Complete variable domain (other parts from reference TRBV5-4 and TRBJ1-2): ETGVTQSPTHLIKTRGQQVTLRCSSQSGHNTVSWYQQALGQGPQFIFQYYREEENGRGNFPPRFSGLQFPNYSSELNVNALELDDSALYLCASSPTQGSSNYGYTFGSGTRLTVV.

The chain recombines TRBV5-1 with TRBJ2-1; D may be TRBD2 (5 bases). V lost 4 bases, J lost 7 bases, and 18 bases lay in between. This CDR3 spans 15 amino acids. Germline V gene sequence: CDR1 SGHRS, CDR2 YFSETQ. The CDR3 region is CASSLRGPRENEQFF. The CDR3 DNA sequence: TGCGCCAGCAGCCTGCGTGGACCCCGGGAAAATGAGCAGTTCTTC.

Remarks on this clone: Other nucleotide sequences from this sample produce the same CDR3. CDR3 coding DNA: TGTGCCAGCAGCTTAGGAGGGACCGGGGAGCTGTTTTTT. Translation gives CASSLGGTGELFF. This chain links TRBV7-9 with TRBJ2-2; a weak D match, TRBD2 (5 bases). CDR3 length: 13 residues. Germline values: CDR1 SEHNR, CDR2 FQNEAQ (reference sequence). V dropped 1 base and J dropped 5 bases, with 5 bases sitting between them.

The chain recombines TRBV29-1 with TRBJ2-1, with 9 bases lining up with TRBD2. With V trimmed by 3 bases and J by 5 bases, 11 bases remained unmatched. Germline CDR1 and CDR2: SQVTM and ANQGSEA. The CDR3 has 16 residues. The CDR3 DNA follows: TGCAGCGTTGATCTCATGGCGGGAGGGCCTGACAATGAGCAGTTCTTC. It yields the protein CSVDLMAGGPDNEQFF.

CDR3 nucleotides: TGTGCCAGCAGTTTATATCAGGGGGGAGCGAATGGCTACACCTTC. Its protein product is CASSLYQGGANGYTF. This chain uses TRBV27 with TRBJ1-2, with 7 nucleotides matching TRBD1. CDR3 length: 15 amino acids. Germline values: CDR1 MNHEY, CDR2 SMNVEV (reference sequence). After removal of 1 base from V and 6 bases from J, the junction contained 8 bases not matched to a gene.

The chain uses TRBV28 and TRBJ2-3; D unclear. This CDR3 comprises 14 residues. V lost 1 base and J 6 bases, leaving 11 bases between the germline ends. Germline-derived CDR1 and CDR2 are MDHEN and SYDVKM. The DNA for the CDR3 is TGTGCCAGCAGTTTATCAGGTCCTCGGGATACGCAGTATTTT. Translation: CASSLSGPRDTQYF.

This clone was recorded a few times. The chain has TRBV28 and TRBJ1-1; no reliable D call. The CDR3 has 14 residues. Germline V gene sequence: CDR1 MDHEN, CDR2 SYDVKM. Trimming took off 5 bases at V and 2 bases at J, with 12 bases between the two ends. The CDR3: CASSLPSANTEAFF. The CDR3 nucleotides are TGTGCCAGCAGTCTCCCATCTGCTAACACTGAAGCTTTCTTT.

The DNA of the CDR3 is TGCAGCGTTGAGGCTAGCTACGAGCAGTACTTC. Protein product: CSVEASYEQYF. V gene TRBV29-1 combines with J gene TRBJ2-7; no clear D. The V end was cut by 3 bases, the J end by 3 bases, with 6 bases between. Germline-derived CDR1 and CDR2 are SQVTM and ANQGSEA. This CDR3 spans 11 amino acids.

This clone has a handful of counts. Other DNA sequences in the same sample also yield this CDR3. V usage is TRBV7-9 and J usage is TRBJ2-1, with TRBD2 identical over 8 bases. The CDR3 covers 16 residues. V was pared by 5 bases and J by 0 bases, with 6 bases of the junction left unmatched. Germline V lookup: CDR1 SEHNR, CDR2 FQNEAQ (reference sequence). The CDR3 is CASSPRGGSSYNEQFF. In DNA, the CDR3 is TGTGCCAGCAGCCCCCGGGGGGGCTCCTCCTACAATGAGCAGTTCTTC.

CDR3 nucleotides: TGTGCCAGCTCACCCTCGACAGGGACCCAAGAGACCCAGTACTTC. This translates into CASSPSTGTQETQYF. V gene TRBV18 combines with J gene TRBJ2-5; 7 nucleotides line up with TRBD1. The V segment lost 3 bases and the J segment 1 base; nucleotides outside the gene matches: 5. The CDR3 extends over 15 amino acids. The germline V gene encodes CDR1 KGHSH and CDR2 LQKENI.

The chain carries TRBV18 and TRBJ2-1; D may be TRBD1 (6 bases). Between the trimmed V and J ends, which lost 6 bases and 7 bases, there was a span of 13 bases. The CDR3 spans 13 residues. Germline V gene lookup returns CDR1 KGHSH and CDR2 LQKENI. The chain's CDR3 is CASSPYQGNEQFF. The DNA of the CDR3 is TGTGCCAGCTCGCCCTACCAGGGGAATGAGCAGTTCTTC.

This clone was seen only once. J is TRBJ2-7 and V is TRBV29-1; D possibly corresponds to TRBD1 (5 bases). Trimming took off 2 bases at V and 4 bases at J, with 12 bases between the two ends. The germline CDR1 and CDR2 sequences are SQVTM and ANQGSEA. The CDR3 is 13 amino acids. DNA for the CDR3: TGCAGCGTTGAATGGCAGGGAAGGTACGAGCAGTACTTC. Its translation: CSVEWQGRYEQYF.

This clone appeared once. A read error may explain this, as a much larger clone is one base away. The chain joins TRBV30 to TRBJ2-5; 7 bases map to TRBD2. Near its end, the DNA agrees better with TRBJ2-7, so the J call may be wrong. This CDR3 comprises 12 residues. From germline, CDR1 is GTSNPN and CDR2 SVGIG (reference sequence). CDR3 bases: TGTGCCTGGAGTGGGGGGGGTTACGAGCAGTACTTC. Translating it yields CAWSGGGYEQYF.

The chain couples TRBV15 to TRBJ2-7; possibly TRBD1 for D (6 bases). Germline V gene sequence: CDR1 LNHNV, CDR2 YYDKDF (reference sequence). Trimming removed 0 bases at V and 2 bases at J, with 11 bases between. The CDR3 consists of 15 residues. As DNA, the CDR3 is TGTGCCACCAGCAGAGATCCACAGGGCGCCTACGAGCAGTACTTC. Amino acid sequence: CATSRDPQGAYEQYF.

The chain employs TRBV7-2 and TRBJ2-3; perhaps D is TRBD1 or TRBD2 (5 bases each). The germline gives CDR1 SGHTA, CDR2 FQGNSA. The CDR3 is made up of 16 amino acids. Trimming cost V 5 bases and J 0 bases, with 15 bases left between them. CDR3 nucleotides: TGTGCCAGCAGCCCACGCCCGGGGCGTAGCACAGATACGCAGTATTTT. Translated: CASSPRPGRSTDTQYF.

The genes are TRBV28 and TRBJ1-4; D is uncertain. CDR1 is MDHEN and CDR2 is SYDVKM in the germline V gene. There are 15 residues in the CDR3. The V and J ends lost 4 bases and 7 bases respectively, with 16 bases between them. DNA of the CDR3: TGTGCCAGCAGTTCCCCTCTAGGGTTTACTGAAAAACTGTTTTTT. This codes for CASSSPLGFTEKLFF. Complete variable domain (other parts from reference TRBV28 and TRBJ1-4): DVKVTQSSRYLVKRTGEKVFLECVQDMDHENMFWYRQDPGLGLRLIYFSYDVKMKEKGDIPEGYSVSREKKERFSLILESASTNQTSMYLCASSSPLGFTEKLFFGSGTQLSVL.

This clone has ten or more counts. CDR3 protein: CATIEPGGPGEQFF. For the CDR3, the DNA is TGTGCCACCATCGAACCGGGAGGGCCTGGTGAGCAGTTCTTC. The rearrangement joins TRBV15 to TRBJ2-1, with 8 bases fitting TRBD2. With V trimmed by 7 bases and J by 9 bases, 11 bases remained unmatched. Germline CDR1 LNHNV, CDR2 YYDKDF (reference sequence). CDR3 length equals 14 residues.

The J gene is TRBJ2-7, the V gene TRBV6-1, with D perhaps matching TRBD2 (5 bases). V was pared by 0 bases and J by 3 bases, with 9 bases between. The CDR3 has 14 residues. Germline-derived CDR1 and CDR2 are MNHNS and SASEGT. The CDR3 coding sequence is TGTGCCAGCAGTGAAGCTATACTAGTCTACGAGCAGTACTTC. Translation gives CASSEAILVYEQYF.

In the case of this clone: Other DNA sequences in this sample translate to the same CDR3. The chain recombines TRBV11-2 with TRBJ1-1, with TRBD1 as a possible D gene (6 bases). This CDR3 contains 13 residues. Between the trimmed V and J ends, which lost 5 bases and 6 bases, there was a span of 13 bases. Germline CDR1 reads SGHAT; CDR2 reads FQNNGV. The CDR3 sequence: CASSPIQGPEAFF. CDR3 nucleotides: TGTGCCAGCAGCCCTATACAGGGTCCTGAAGCTTTCTTT.

CDR3 in DNA: TGTGCCAGCAGCCAGCCATTTTCCGAGACCCAGTACTTC. Translated, it gives CASSQPFSETQYF. The chain links TRBV7-2 to TRBJ2-5; D is ambiguous. The CDR3 totals 13 residues. Germline values: CDR1 SGHTA, CDR2 FQGNSA. The V end lost 5 bases, the J end lost 5 bases, and 12 bases lay between the germline ends.

The chain carries TRBV5-1 and TRBJ2-1; 16 nucleotides line up with TRBD2. Trimming at V came to 2 bases and at J to 9 bases, leaving 11 bases not matched to a gene. This CDR3 has 18 residues. Germline CDR1 reads SGHRS; CDR2 reads YFSETQ. The CDR3 is CASSFYRGTSGRGGEQFF. CDR3 DNA sequence: TGCGCCAGCAGCTTTTATCGAGGGACTAGCGGGAGGGGCGGTGAGCAGTTCTTC.

V and J are TRBV5-1 and TRBJ2-2, with 10 bases identical to TRBD2. The CDR3 covers 14 residues. With 2 bases clipped from V and 8 bases from J, the junction kept 3 bases outside the gene matches. In germline, CDR1 is SGHRS, CDR2 YFSETQ. The CDR3: CASSLGTSVGELFF. The CDR3 region has the DNA TGCGCCAGCAGCTTAGGGACTAGCGTAGGGGAGCTGTTTTTT.

A note on this clone: Other nucleotide sequences from this sample produce the same CDR3. The chain is built from TRBV29-1 and TRBJ1-1; D remains ambiguous. Germline CDR1 reads SQVTM; CDR2 reads ANQGSEA. Trimming removed 3 bases at V and 2 bases at J, with 4 bases between. CDR3 length: 11 amino acids. Here the CDR3 DNA reads TGCAGCGTTGACGGTAACACTGAAGCTTTCTTT. Its translation is CSVDGNTEAFF.

The chain combines TRBV29-1 with TRBJ2-5, with D perhaps matching TRBD1 or TRBD2 (6 bases each). The J call may be mistaken, given a closer DNA end match to TRBJ2-7. Germline-derived CDR1 and CDR2 are SQVTM and ANQGSEA. This CDR3 has 12 amino acids. The CDR3 spells CSVAGAGDEQYF. In DNA, the CDR3 is TGCAGCGTTGCGGGGGCCGGCGACGAGCAGTACTTC.

As DNA, the CDR3 is TGTGCCAGTAGTATAGATCGGCGGAGCCACGAGCAGTACTTC. This gives the protein CASSIDRRSHEQYF. The chain links TRBV19 to TRBJ2-7; D uncertain. CDR1 is LNHDA and CDR2 is SQIVND in the germline V gene (reference sequence). The V gene lost 0 bases and the J gene lost 5 bases, with 11 bases spanning the gap. This CDR3 is built from 14 residues.

The chain has TRBV28 and TRBJ1-5, with TRBD1 matching over 7 bases. The CDR3 is 13 residues long. V gave up 5 bases and J gave up 8 bases; unmatched junction bases: 6. CDR1 is MDHEN and CDR2 is SYDVKM in the germline V gene. The CDR3 loop reads CASSLDRYEPQHF. CDR3 sequence (DNA): TGTGCCAGCAGTCTGGACAGGTATGAGCCCCAGCATTTT.

This chain joins TRBV7-2 and TRBJ1-5; no clear D gene. The CDR3 is 14 amino acids. V was cut by 5 bases and J by 4 bases, with 12 bases left in between. Germline CDR1 is SGHTA and CDR2 is FQGNSA. CDR3 loop: CASSQRRGNQPQHF. As DNA, the CDR3 is TGTGCCAGCAGCCAAAGGCGTGGAAATCAGCCCCAGCATTTT.